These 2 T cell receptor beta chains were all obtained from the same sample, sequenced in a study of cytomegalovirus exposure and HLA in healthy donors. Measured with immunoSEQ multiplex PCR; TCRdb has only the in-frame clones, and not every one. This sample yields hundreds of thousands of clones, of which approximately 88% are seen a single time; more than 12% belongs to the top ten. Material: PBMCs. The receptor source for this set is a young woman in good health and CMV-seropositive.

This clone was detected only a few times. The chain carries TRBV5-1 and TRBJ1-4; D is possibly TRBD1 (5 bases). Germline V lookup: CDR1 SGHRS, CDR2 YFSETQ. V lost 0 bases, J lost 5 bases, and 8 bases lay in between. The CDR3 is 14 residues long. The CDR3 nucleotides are TGCGCCAGCAGCTTGGACAGACAGAATGAAAAACTGTTTTTT. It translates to CASSLDRQNEKLFF.

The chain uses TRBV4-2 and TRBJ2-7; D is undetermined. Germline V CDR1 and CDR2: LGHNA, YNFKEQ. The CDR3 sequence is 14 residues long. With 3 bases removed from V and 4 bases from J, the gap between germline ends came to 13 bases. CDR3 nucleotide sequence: TGTGCCAGCAGCCACAAGGTTACGGAATACGAGCAGTACTTC. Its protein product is CASSHKVTEYEQYF.